The 7 T cell receptor beta chains below were found in one sample sequenced in a study of blood T cell repertoires in COVID-19. The protocol was immunoSEQ multiplex PCR, while the TCRdb copy is restricted to in-frame clones and leaves out a portion. The sample shows some 50,000 clones, 87% of them seen only once. Source material: peripheral blood. These receptors were obtained from an elderly woman with COVID-19, enrolled during active disease.

This chain links TRBV6-5 with TRBJ2-7; a weak D match, TRBD2 (7 bases). Per the germline V gene, CDR1 is MNHEY and CDR2 is SVGAGI. This CDR3 has 15 amino acids. The germline V and J ends were trimmed by 6 bases and 6 bases, with 21 bases remaining between them. CDR3 amino acids: CASRVTGRGGSEQYF. The CDR3 coding sequence is TGTGCCAGCAGAGTCACAGGGAGGGGTGGAAGCGAGCAGTACTTC.

This chain joins TRBV2 and TRBJ1-1; TRBD1 matches at 7 bases. After removal of 5 bases from V and 2 bases from J, the junction contained 5 bases not matched to a gene. Germline V gene sequence: CDR1 SNHLY, CDR2 FYNNEI. The CDR3 extends over 14 amino acids. CDR3: CASSLTGVNTEAFF. CDR3 nucleotides: TGTGCCAGCAGTCTTACAGGGGTCAACACTGAAGCTTTCTTT.

This clone was seen only a few times. The V gene is TRBV28, the J gene TRBJ1-1; 9 bases map to TRBD1. CDR3 length: 15 amino acids. Germline V gene lookup returns CDR1 MDHEN and CDR2 SYDVKM. Unmatched junction bases numbered 5, after V lost 3 bases and J lost 3 bases. The DNA of the CDR3 is TGTGCCAGCAGTTTCACCGGGACAGGGTACACTGAAGCTTTCTTT. It encodes CASSFTGTGYTEAFF.

The V and J genes are TRBV6-5 and TRBJ2-7; 9 nucleotides align to TRBD1. The J segment lost 2 bases and the V segment lost 4 bases, leaving 6 bases of the junction unmatched. This CDR3 has 15 amino acids. From germline, CDR1 is MNHEY and CDR2 SVGAGI. The CDR3: CASSSGTGLAYEQYF. The CDR3 DNA reads TGTGCCAGCAGTTCCGGGACAGGGCTCGCCTACGAGCAGTACTTC.

The gene calls are TRBV18 and TRBJ1-1, with a possible D match to TRBD1 (6 bases). Germline CDR1 reads KGHSH; CDR2 reads LQKENI. The germline V and J ends were trimmed by 0 bases and 1 base, with 15 bases remaining between them. CDR3 length equals 17 residues. For the CDR3, the DNA is TGTGCCAGCTCACCACCCTCAGGGGCAGGCGGGAACACTGAAGCTTTCTTT. It yields the protein CASSPPSGAGGNTEAFF.

The gene calls are TRBV14 and TRBJ2-2; possibly TRBD2 for D (5 bases). Germline CDR1 SGHDN, CDR2 FVKESK. Trimming took off 2 bases at V and 4 bases at J, with 11 bases between the two ends. This CDR3 spans 15 amino acids. The CDR3 DNA reads as TGTGCCAGCAGCCAACACCCCGGACTCACCGGGGAGCTGTTTTTT. Its translation: CASSQHPGLTGELFF.

The rearrangement uses TRBV6-5 and TRBJ2-5; 7 bases align to TRBD1. Looked up from germline, CDR1 is MNHEY and CDR2 is SVGAGI. V lost 4 bases and J lost 3; bases outside the gene matches: 11. This CDR3 comprises 16 residues. The CDR3 sequence: CASSSTRQGTKETQYF. The CDR3 nucleotides read TGTGCCAGCAGTTCCACCCGACAGGGAACAAAAGAGACCCAGTACTTC.